There are a few counts of the clone carrying this T cell receptor (beta chain). This CDR3 has 12 residues. Looked up from germline, CDR1 is SGDLS and CDR2 is YYNGEE. Trimming took 3 bases from V and 7 from J, leaving 10 bases between them. Vbeta (60) and Jbeta (13) primers were used in the PCR. Generated by immunoSEQ multiplex PCR, the TCRdb table keeps only in-frame clones and is missing some. The data hold about 160,000 clones, with over 75% observed a single time. This record belongs to a study of cytomegalovirus exposure and HLA in healthy donors. Unrecorded immune exposure was likely among donors, who were nominally healthy when sampled.

Material: PBMCs. This TCR derives from a woman between 50 and 59 years old in good health and CMV-seropositive. The V call is TRBV9, the J call TRBJ2-5; D is possibly TRBD1 (5 bases). This CDR3 is CASSAHQGTQYF. CDR3 DNA: TGTGCCAGCAGCGCCCACCAGGGGACCCAGTACTTC.